A single sample is the source of the 31 T cell receptor beta chains below, sequenced in a study of metastatic and nonmetastatic thyroid tumors. TCRdb reprocessed the PCR reads using MiXCR. This sample carries about 39,000 clones, around a fifth of them seen once, and the ten largest clones take 18%. Treatment of any kind had been given to no patient before thyroid surgery. Sequences were obtained from blood. Source of these receptors: a female donor with papillary thyroid cancer or a benign thyroid nodule (not recorded which). Some clones in this sample may be carry-over from other donors' samples.

The rearrangement joins TRBV20-1 to TRBJ1-2, with D possibly being TRBD1 (5 bases). The germline V gene has CDR1 DFQATT and CDR2 SNEGSKA (reference sequence). The CDR3 extends over 12 amino acids. Deletions cut 6 bases from V and 2 bases from J, with 10 bases between. The CDR3 protein is CSAPDTNYGYTF. As DNA, the CDR3 is TGCAGTGCCCCGGACACGAACTATGGCTACACCTTC.

In the case of this clone: A clone one base away is much larger, so this may be a read error. The CDR3 reads CASSLARYPHNEQFF. In DNA form, the CDR3 reads TGTGCCAGCAGCTTAGCCCGGTACCCGCACAATGAGCAGTTCTTC. V gene TRBV11-1 combines with J gene TRBJ2-1, with D uncertain. Germline loops: CDR1 SGHAT, CDR2 FQDESV (reference sequence). This CDR3 has 15 amino acids. V gave up 0 bases and J gave up 5 bases, with 11 bases separating them.

The chain has TRBV7-8 and TRBJ2-5, with 9 bases lining up with TRBD1. V lost 3 bases and J lost 2; bases outside the gene matches: 1. This CDR3 region has 14 residues. The germline gives CDR1 SGHVS, CDR2 FQNEAQ. The CDR3 coding sequence is TGTGCCAGCAGCTTCGGACAGGGGCAAGAGACCCAGTACTTC. Translated, it gives CASSFGQGQETQYF. Full variable domain (outside the CDR3, taken from reference TRBV7-8 and TRBJ2-5): GAGVSQSPRYKVAKRGQDVALRCDPISGHVSLFWYQQALGQGPEFLTYFQNEAQLDKSGLPSDRFFAERPEGSVSTLKIQRTQQEDSAVYLCASSFGQGQETQYFGPGTRLLVL.

This clone is termed medium-sized. The gene calls are TRBV28 and TRBJ2-7, with a tentative D call TRBD2 (6 bases). With 5 bases removed from V and 8 bases from J, the gap between germline ends came to 19 bases. The CDR3 runs to 14 residues. CDR1 and CDR2 (germline): MDHEN, SYDVKM. CDR3 residues: CASSPGGEPHKQYF. CDR3 in DNA: TGTGCCAGCAGTCCTGGCGGGGAGCCTCACAAGCAGTACTTC.

This clone was detected many times. The chain couples TRBV12-3 or TRBV12-4 to TRBJ2-4; D call uncertain. The CDR3 sequence is 14 residues long. V was cut by 3 bases and J by 8 bases, with 14 bases left in between. The DNA for the CDR3 is TGTGCCAGCAGTTTTGTGGATTACGTGGACATTCAGTACTTC. Protein: CASSFVDYVDIQYF.

This clone was seen a few times. This chain joins TRBV6-2 or TRBV6-3 and TRBJ1-2; D gene ambiguous. CDR3 length: 13 residues. From germline, CDR1 is MNHEY and CDR2 SVGEGT. The V end lost 2 bases, the J end lost 7 bases, and 11 bases lay between the germline ends. The CDR3 reads CASSYPRWIGYTF. The DNA for the CDR3 is TGTGCCAGCAGTTACCCCAGGTGGATTGGCTACACCTTC.

This chain connects TRBV20-1 to TRBJ2-1; D is possibly TRBD2 (5 bases). Germline V lookup: CDR1 DFQATT, CDR2 SNEGSKA (reference sequence). The V gene lost 6 bases and the J gene lost 3 bases, with 9 bases spanning the gap. This CDR3 has 12 residues. CDR3 coding DNA: TGCAGTGCCCTAGCAAACTACAATGAGCAGTTCTTC. It encodes CSALANYNEQFF.

This clone was seen a handful of times. J is TRBJ2-3 and V is TRBV4-3; 13 bases match TRBD2. CDR3 size: 16 residues. After removal of 5 bases from V and 6 bases from J, the junction contained 8 bases not matched to a gene. The germline CDR1 and CDR2 sequences are LGHNA and YSLEER. CDR3 bases: TGCGCCAGCAGCGCGGGGACTAGCGGGAAGGTGGATACGCAGTATTTT. It specifies CASSAGTSGKVDTQYF.

This clone has a count of ten or more. This chain links TRBV28 with TRBJ2-5, with TRBD1 as a possible D gene (6 bases). This CDR3 spans 12 amino acids. Between the trimmed V and J ends, which lost 8 bases and 5 bases, there was a span of 12 bases. The V gene's germline CDR1 is MDHEN and CDR2 SYDVKM. CDR3 in DNA: TGTGCCAGCCGACAGGCTTCGGAGACCCAGTACTTC. Translated: CASRQASETQYF.

The rearrangement links TRBV7-9 to TRBJ2-5; D gene unclear. The germline V and J ends were trimmed by 5 bases and 4 bases, with 11 bases remaining between them. This CDR3 is built from 13 residues. Germline values: CDR1 SEHNR, CDR2 FQNEAQ (reference sequence). CDR3 in DNA: TGTGCCAGCAGCCCGGGCCCATCAGAGACCCAGTACTTC. This codes for CASSPGPSETQYF.

This clone was recorded many times. The chain recombines TRBV9 with TRBJ2-7; 8 nucleotides agree with TRBD2. Per germline, CDR1 SGDLS and CDR2 YYNGEE. This CDR3 has 15 amino acids. Trimming at V came to 0 bases and at J to 6 bases, leaving 8 bases not matched to a gene. This CDR3 reads CASSVDTGRAAEQYF. CDR3 sequence (DNA): TGTGCCAGCAGCGTAGATACCGGGAGGGCCGCCGAGCAGTACTTC.

This chain connects TRBV20-1 to TRBJ2-5; D perhaps matches TRBD2 (6 bases). Germline values: CDR1 DFQATT, CDR2 SNEGSKA (reference sequence). V was shortened by 3 bases and J by 5 bases, with 25 bases between the two germline ends. The CDR3 is made up of 17 amino acids. DNA for the CDR3: TGCAGTGCTAGGATGCTGGTCGGGACTCTCGTGAGGGAGACCCAGTACTTC. Amino acid sequence: CSARMLVGTLVRETQYF.

This clone was seen many times. The gene calls are TRBV20-1 and TRBJ2-3; TRBD2 matches 8 bases. The germline V gene encodes CDR1 DFQATT and CDR2 SNEGSKA (reference sequence). J gave up 1 base and V 6 bases, and 15 bases lay outside the gene matches. The CDR3 is 17 residues long. This CDR3 is CSAPSGSGNQGTDTQYF. In DNA, the CDR3 is TGCAGTGCCCCCAGCGGGAGTGGCAATCAGGGCACAGATACGCAGTATTTT.

This clone showed up many times. DNA of the CDR3: TGCAGTGCTAGCGACAGGGGACGGGAAAAACTGTTTTTT. Its protein is CSASDRGREKLFF. The genes are TRBV20-1 and TRBJ1-4; 8 nucleotides line up with TRBD1. The CDR3 is 13 residues long. The V gene's germline CDR1 is DFQATT and CDR2 SNEGSKA (reference sequence). Trimming removed 3 bases from V and 8 bases from J; junction bases left unmatched: 5.

At least ten counts were recorded for this clone. Other DNA sequences in this specimen translate into the identical CDR3. The chain employs TRBV6-1 and TRBJ2-3, with TRBD2 as a possible D gene (6 bases). In germline, CDR1 is MNHNS, CDR2 SASEGT. V gave up 1 base and J gave up 4 bases, with 6 bases separating them. The CDR3 is made up of 13 amino acids. CDR3 amino acids: CASSEGGADTQYF. CDR3 DNA: TGTGCCAGCAGTGAAGGGGGGGCAGATACGCAGTATTTT.

This clone was counted between two and nine times. The rearrangement links TRBV6-5 to TRBJ1-1, with unresolved D. The CDR3 consists of 17 residues. Germline CDR1 and CDR2: MNHEY and SVGAGI. V was cut by 0 bases and J by 1 base, with 15 bases left in between. CDR3 in amino acids: CASSYSRLFMENTEAFF. The CDR3 DNA is TGTGCCAGCAGTTACTCGAGGCTTTTTATGGAGAACACTGAAGCTTTCTTT.

This clone was seen ten or more times. The chain carries TRBV7-2 and TRBJ2-1; TRBD2 matches 7 bases. The junction had 11 bases not matched to a gene; V was cut back by 5 bases and J by 4 bases. This CDR3 contains 16 residues. Germline V gives CDR1 SGHTA, CDR2 FQGNSA. The CDR3 sequence is CASSPRSGEGYNEQFF. DNA for the CDR3: TGTGCCAGCAGCCCCCGGTCGGGGGAGGGATACAATGAGCAGTTCTTC.

This clone was counted a few times. The chain recombines TRBV28 with TRBJ2-7; no clear D. Germline loops: CDR1 MDHEN, CDR2 SYDVKM. V dropped 2 bases and J dropped 3 bases, with 14 bases sitting between them. The CDR3 loop spans 15 amino acids. The CDR3 DNA is TGTGCCAGCAGTTTAAGTCCATGGGGTAGCTACGAGCAGTACTTC. Translating it yields CASSLSPWGSYEQYF.

By proportion, this clone is medium-sized (0.01 to 0.1%). The chain carries TRBV14 and TRBJ2-7; D ambiguous. The V and J ends lost 0 bases and 9 bases respectively, with 9 bases between them. The CDR3 is made up of 12 amino acids. Germline CDR1 is SGHDN and CDR2 is FVKESK. CDR3 in amino acids: CASSQDNSVQYF. The DNA for the CDR3 is TGTGCCAGCAGCCAAGATAACTCGGTGCAGTACTTC.

This clone has at least ten counts. The chain carries TRBV3-1 and TRBJ2-7; the match to TRBD1 covers 10 bases. Germline trimming cut 4 bases from V and 4 bases from J; bases unmatched to any gene: 7. The germline V gene encodes CDR1 LGHDT and CDR2 YNNKEL (reference sequence). CDR3 length equals 15 residues. The CDR3, as DNA: TGTGCCAGCAGCCTAAGGACAGGGGGGCTTTACGAGCAGTACTTC. This translates into CASSLRTGGLYEQYF.

V and J are TRBV28 and TRBJ2-7; 9 nucleotides align to TRBD2. J gave up 5 bases and V 4 bases, and 6 bases lay outside the gene matches. The CDR3 runs to 14 residues. Looked up from germline, CDR1 is MDHEN and CDR2 is SYDVKM. CDR3 coding DNA: TGTGCCAGCAGTTCGACCGGGACTAGCAACGAGCAGTACTTC. Translated: CASSSTGTSNEQYF.

Many counts were recorded for this clone. This sequence joins TRBV6-1 and TRBJ2-3; D not resolved. This CDR3 comprises 15 residues. Germline values: CDR1 MNHNS, CDR2 SASEGT. V lost 8 bases and J 2 bases, leaving 17 bases between the germline ends. In DNA, the CDR3 is TGTGCCAGCTCGGCGGCGGCAGATAACACAGATACGCAGTATTTT. Amino acid sequence: CASSAAADNTDTQYF.

This clone was detected ten times or more. The chain carries TRBV5-8 and TRBJ2-7, with unresolved D. CDR3 length equals 11 residues. Trimming shortened V by 0 bases and J by 5 bases, and 3 bases separated the two germline ends. Germline V gives CDR1 SGHTS, CDR2 YDEGEE. CDR3 loop: CASSLDHEQYF. DNA of the CDR3: TGTGCCAGCAGCTTGGACCACGAGCAGTACTTC.

This clone appeared a few times. The V call is TRBV2, the J call TRBJ1-6; D is unresolved. Trimming removed 9 bases from V and 7 bases from J, with 19 bases in between. The CDR3 is made up of 15 amino acids. CDR1 and CDR2 from the germline V gene are SNHLY and FYNNEI. In nucleotides, the CDR3 is TGTGCCAGTTCCGCTCAAAGCGTACGGAATTCACCCCTCCACTTT. This translates into CASSAQSVRNSPLHF.

V gene TRBV6-1 combines with J gene TRBJ1-5, with unresolved D. The germline gives CDR1 MNHNS, CDR2 SASEGT. The length of the CDR3 is 13 residues. Between the trimmed V and J ends, which lost 2 bases and 5 bases, there was a span of 7 bases. This chain's CDR3 is CASSERSYQPQHF. CDR3 DNA sequence: TGTGCCAGCAGTGAACGATCTTATCAGCCCCAGCATTTT.

Ten or more counts support this clone. This chain links TRBV20-1 with TRBJ2-5; TRBD2 matches 11 bases. This CDR3 spans 15 amino acids. J gave up 4 bases and V 0 bases, and 4 bases lay outside the gene matches. CDR1 is DFQATT, CDR2 SNEGSKA, per germline (reference sequence). The CDR3 here is CSARDLGLAGETQYF. In nucleotides, the CDR3 is TGCAGTGCTAGAGATCTTGGACTAGCGGGAGAGACCCAGTACTTC.

This clone showed up many times. V gene TRBV4-2 combines with J gene TRBJ2-2; perhaps TRBD2 as D (6 bases). CDR1 is LGHNA, CDR2 YNFKEQ, per germline. The ends were cut back, 1 base at V and 1 base at J, with 13 bases in the middle. The CDR3 has 17 residues. Written as DNA, the CDR3 is TGTGCCAGCAGCCAAGTTTCCGGAGGGATGAACACCGGGGAGCTGTTTTTT. Its protein is CASSQVSGGMNTGELFF.

The chain is built from TRBV28 and TRBJ1-5; no reliable D call. Germline loops: CDR1 MDHEN, CDR2 SYDVKM. Between the trimmed V and J ends, which lost 7 bases and 12 bases, there was a span of 13 bases. The CDR3 is 11 residues long. The CDR3 region is CASTGYGLQHF. As DNA, the CDR3 is TGTGCCAGCACGGGATACGGGCTCCAGCATTTT.

This clone showed up many times. This chain connects TRBV10-3 to TRBJ1-5; D call uncertain. Trimming cost V 3 bases and J 0 bases, with 3 bases left between them. The CDR3 is 13 amino acids. Germline V lookup: CDR1 ENHRY, CDR2 SYGVKD. The CDR3 protein is CAISESSNQPQHF. CDR3 DNA: TGTGCCATCAGTGAAAGTAGCAATCAGCCCCAGCATTTT.

This clone was recorded at least ten times. The rearrangement uses TRBV27 and TRBJ1-1; tentatively, D is TRBD1 (5 bases). The CDR3 is 13 residues long. The germline V and J ends were trimmed by 3 bases and 6 bases, with 11 bases remaining between them. Germline V gives CDR1 MNHEY, CDR2 SMNVEV (reference sequence). CDR3 coding DNA: TGTGCCAGCAGTTTGGGGACTGGGTCTGAAGCTTTCTTT. Residues: CASSLGTGSEAFF.

To note about this clone: A read error may be the cause here, since a much bigger clone is one base away. The CDR3 end shows no conserved phenylalanine or tryptophan, and so a read error is likely. V is TRBV20-1 and J is TRBJ1-1; 10 bases align to TRBD1. The CDR3 is made up of 18 amino acids. CDR1 is DFQATT and CDR2 is SNEGSKA in the germline V gene (reference sequence). The V segment lost 5 bases and the J segment 0 bases; nucleotides outside the gene matches: 15. CDR3: CSAPGQGSSWAMNTEAFL. The CDR3, as DNA: TGCAGTGCTCCGGGACAGGGGTCTTCCTGGGCGATGAACACTGAAGCTTTCCTT.